The 20 T cell receptor beta chains presented below share a single source sample, sequenced in a study of T-cell reconstitution after alpha-beta-depleted transplantation in children. A library of TCRbeta sequences, prepared with unique molecular identifiers, was generated. TCRdb re-called the PCR reads with MiXCR, one entry per CDR3 protein. The sample holds just under 350,000 distinct CDR3 sequences, around 15% seen once. The starting material was PBMCs, mostly from graft donor cells, obtained 360 days after TCRalphabeta/CD19-depleted stem cell transplant. The receptors here all came from a male patient between 2 and 10 years old who had a stem cell transplant for acute lymphoblastic leukemia, so the T cells may come from the graft donor.

The V gene is TRBV4-1, the J gene TRBJ2-7, with a tentative D call TRBD2 (5 bases). The CDR3 totals 13 residues. V was pared by 5 bases and J by 0 bases, with 8 bases between. Germline loops: CDR1 MGHRA, CDR2 YSYEKL. Written as DNA, the CDR3 is TGCGCCAGCAGCAACCGGGACTCCTACGAGCAGTACTTC. Amino acid sequence: CASSNRDSYEQYF.

The gene calls are TRBV7-9 and TRBJ2-5; 8 nucleotides match TRBD1. J gave up 4 bases and V 4 bases, and 8 bases lay outside the gene matches. CDR1 and CDR2 from the germline V gene are SEHNR and FQNEAQ (reference sequence). The CDR3 is 15 amino acids. The CDR3 spells CASSSQGARGETQYF. CDR3 bases: TGTGCCAGCAGCTCCCAGGGGGCTCGGGGAGAGACCCAGTACTTC.

This clonotype was seen many times. V and J are TRBV5-1 and TRBJ2-2; TRBD1 matches 9 bases. The CDR3 has 17 amino acids. Germline V gene data show CDR1 as SGHRS and CDR2 as YFSETQ. J was trimmed by 4 bases and V by 2 bases; bases with no gene match: 9. CDR3 nucleotide sequence: TGCGCCAGCAGCTTATCGACCGGGACAGGGAGCACCGGGGAGCTGTTTTTT. This gives the protein CASSLSTGTGSTGELFF.

V is TRBV11-2 and J is TRBJ2-1; the match to TRBD2 covers 12 bases. The CDR3 covers 17 residues. With 4 bases clipped from V and 7 bases from J, the junction kept 11 bases outside the gene matches. CDR1 is SGHAT and CDR2 is FQNNGV in the germline V gene. The CDR3 loop reads CASSSTPPGLAGNEQFF. The CDR3 DNA reads as TGTGCCAGCAGCTCAACCCCCCCGGGACTAGCGGGTAATGAGCAGTTCTTC.

This clonotype was found a few times. The chain is built from TRBV7-2 and TRBJ2-7; TRBD2 aligns across 7 bases. J was trimmed by 2 bases and V by 1 base; bases with no gene match: 8. The CDR3 length is 16 residues. Germline values: CDR1 SGHTA, CDR2 FQGNSA. CDR3: CASSLGMPGGPYEQYF. The CDR3 DNA reads as TGTGCCAGCAGCTTAGGAATGCCGGGAGGCCCCTACGAGCAGTACTTC.

The chain carries TRBV28 and TRBJ1-1; TRBD1 is a possible D gene (5 bases). CDR3 length: 11 residues. Trimming took off 11 bases at V and 4 bases at J, with 11 bases between the two ends. Germline CDR1 is MDHEN and CDR2 is SYDVKM. CDR3 sequence (DNA): TGTGCCTGCAAGGGGCCCACTGAAGCTTTCTTT. This encodes CACKGPTEAFF. Based on the CDR3 plus reference TRBV28 and TRBJ1-1, the full variable domain is DVKVTQSSRYLVKRTGEKVFLECVQDMDHENMFWYRQDPGLGLRLIYFSYDVKMKEKGDIPEGYSVSREKKERFSLILESASTNQTSMYLCACKGPTEAFFGQGTRLTVV.

The chain joins TRBV5-1 to TRBJ2-1; D is uncertain. Germline CDR1 is SGHRS and CDR2 is YFSETQ. The CDR3 runs 15 residues. Trimming pared 2 bases from V and 6 bases from J, leaving 15 bases between. The CDR3 sequence: CASSLSRVNGNEQFF. CDR3 in DNA: TGCGCCAGCAGCTTATCAAGGGTTAATGGCAATGAGCAGTTCTTC.

At least ten counts were recorded for this clonotype. The germline gene is not matched at one end of the junction; a read error may be the cause. The CDR3 loop is CASSQEWAAGVSHEQYF. The CDR3 nucleotides read TGCGCCAGCAGCCAAGAATGGGCTGCGGGAGTCTCCCACGAGCAGTACTTC. The chain recombines TRBV4-3 with TRBJ2-7; the match to TRBD2 covers 7 bases. The CDR3 has 17 residues. The germline V gene has CDR1 LGHNA and CDR2 YSLEER.

This clonotype was seen repeatedly, ten times or more. The rearrangement joins TRBV7-9 to TRBJ1-5; TRBD1 might be the D (6 bases). Per the germline V gene, CDR1 is SEHNR and CDR2 is FQNEAQ (reference sequence). The germline V and J ends were trimmed by 2 bases and 1 base, with 12 bases remaining between them. This CDR3 comprises 16 residues. CDR3 DNA sequence: TGTGCCAGCAGCTTATCAGGGGTTGGGAGCAATCAGCCCCAGCATTTT. It yields the protein CASSLSGVGSNQPQHF.

This clonotype has a count of ten or more. The V gene is TRBV6-2 or TRBV6-3, the J gene TRBJ2-7; no clear D gene. CDR3 size: 12 residues. Germline V gene lookup returns CDR1 MNHEY and CDR2 SVGEGT. Trimming took 8 bases from V and 1 from J, leaving 9 bases between them. The CDR3 sequence is CASAIGSYEQYF. CDR3 sequence (DNA): TGTGCCAGCGCCATAGGGTCCTACGAGCAGTACTTC.

The chain employs TRBV11-2 and TRBJ2-1; tentatively, D is TRBD2 (6 bases). Between the trimmed V and J ends, which lost 0 bases and 0 bases, there was a span of 12 bases. The CDR3 has 17 residues. From germline, CDR1 is SGHAT and CDR2 FQNNGV. The CDR3 bases are TGTGCCAGCAGCTTAGAAACGGGAGCCTCCTCCTACAATGAGCAGTTCTTC. This translates into CASSLETGASSYNEQFF.

The chain links TRBV5-5 to TRBJ2-3; unclear D gene. V was shortened by 7 bases and J by 4 bases, with 7 bases between the two germline ends. The germline CDR1 and CDR2 sequences are SGHKS and YYEKEE (reference sequence). The CDR3 has 11 residues. The CDR3 nucleotides are TGTGCCAGCTCCAACCCAGATACGCAGTATTTT. It translates to CASSNPDTQYF.

V gene TRBV6-2 or TRBV6-3 combines with J gene TRBJ2-7; unclear D gene. Looked up from germline, CDR1 is MNHEY and CDR2 is SVGEGT. Trimming took off 3 bases at V and 3 bases at J, with 15 bases between the two ends. The CDR3 is 15 residues long. CDR3 sequence: CASSYATPVYYEQYF. In DNA, the CDR3 is TGTGCCAGCAGTTATGCGACACCTGTTTACTACGAGCAGTACTTC.

The J gene is TRBJ2-2, the V gene TRBV11-2; 7 bases fit TRBD2. Trimming took 3 bases from V and 3 from J; bases not matched to a gene: 7. CDR3 length: 16 residues. Germline V CDR1 and CDR2: SGHAT, FQNNGV. CDR3 DNA: TGTGCCAGCAGCTTTCGACTAGCCCTAGACACCGGGGAGCTGTTTTTT. Translation: CASSFRLALDTGELFF.

This clonotype was seen repeatedly, ten times or more. V gene TRBV5-6 combines with J gene TRBJ2-3, with 11 bases matching TRBD2. V dropped 4 bases and J dropped 5; count of bases not matched to a gene: 6. CDR1 is SGHDT, CDR2 YYEEEE, per germline. The CDR3 spans 15 residues. Here the CDR3 DNA reads TGTGCCAGCAGCCCACTAGCGGGAGCAGGAGATACGCAGTATTTT. Translating gives CASSPLAGAGDTQYF. The whole variable domain, filled in from reference TRBV5-6 and TRBJ2-3, reads DAGVTQSPTHLIKTRGQQVTLRCSPKSGHDTVSWYQQALGQGPQFIFQYYEEEERQRGNFPDRFSGHQFPNYSSELNVNALLLGDSALYLCASSPLAGAGDTQYFGPGTRLTVL.

This clonotype came up a few times. The rearrangement links TRBV20-1 to TRBJ2-3; TRBD1 aligns across 10 bases. In germline, CDR1 is DFQATT, CDR2 SNEGSKA (reference sequence). Trimming at V came to 4 bases and at J to 5 bases, leaving 18 bases not matched to a gene. The CDR3 consists of 18 residues. CDR3 DNA: TGCAGTGCTACCCCAAGCTCGACAGGGGGCATATGGGAAGATACGCAGTATTTT. Its protein product is CSATPSSTGGIWEDTQYF.

The chain couples TRBV12-3 or TRBV12-4 to TRBJ2-7; tentatively, D is TRBD1 (6 bases). The CDR3 runs 12 residues. Between the trimmed V and J ends, which lost 4 bases and 6 bases, there was a span of 10 bases. The CDR3 loop reads CASSSKGVEQYF. As DNA, the CDR3 is TGTGCCAGCAGTTCAAAGGGGGTCGAGCAGTACTTC.

This chain joins TRBV5-1 and TRBJ2-2; 8 nucleotides align to TRBD1. The J segment lost 6 bases and the V segment lost 1 base, leaving 2 bases of the junction unmatched. Germline-derived CDR1 and CDR2 are SGHRS and YFSETQ. The CDR3 consists of 14 residues. CDR3 bases: TGCGCCAGCAGCTTGCGGACAGGGTCCGGGGAGCTGTTTTTT. Protein product: CASSLRTGSGELFF.

This chain joins TRBV9 and TRBJ2-3; 11 bases line up with TRBD2. CDR3 length: 16 amino acids. CDR1 is SGDLS and CDR2 is YYNGEE in the germline V gene. J was trimmed by 4 bases and V by 4 bases; bases with no gene match: 8. CDR3 residues: CASSLGVAGGSDTQYF. The CDR3 DNA sequence: TGTGCCAGCAGCCTCGGAGTAGCGGGAGGGTCAGATACGCAGTATTTT.

Only a few counts were recorded for this clonotype. The CDR3 sequence is CASSLSGGRAPDTQYF. DNA for the CDR3: TGTGCCAGCAGCTTATCGGGCGGGAGGGCCCCAGATACGCAGTATTTT. The chain recombines TRBV7-9 with TRBJ2-3; 9 nucleotides line up with TRBD2. Per germline, CDR1 SEHNR and CDR2 FQNEAQ (reference sequence). The CDR3 is made up of 16 amino acids. V lost 2 bases, J lost 4 bases, and 7 bases stayed unmatched.